The present TCR beta chain was sequenced within a study of T cell responses to AZD1222 COVID-19 vaccine. The data were produced by immunoSEQ multiplex PCR, yet TCRdb's version contains in-frame clones alone and is incomplete. The sample holds 150,000 to 200,000 clones, less than 95% seen once. On this clone: Its antigen is undetermined.

Study results and caveats: Compared with day 0, the breadth and depth of the Spike-specific TCR repertoire rose significantly after two doses of AZD1222.

This CDR3 spans 16 amino acids. Per germline, CDR1 ENHRY and CDR2 SYGVKD. Between the trimmed V and J ends, which lost 7 bases and 1 base, there was a span of 19 bases. The source of this sequence is an adult in good health. The chain combines TRBV10-3 with TRBJ1-1; D is possibly TRBD1 (5 bases). The starting material was peripheral blood, obtained on day 0 of AZD1222 vaccination. CDR3 bases: TGTGCCATCAACGCTCGGGGGGACTCTTCGAACACTGAAGCTTTCTTT. Protein product: CAINARGDSSNTEAFF.